This T cell receptor beta chain was observed in a study of blood T cell repertoires in COVID-19. The CDR3 runs to 15 residues. Trimming pared 5 bases from V and 4 bases from J, leaving 15 bases between. Germline-derived CDR1 and CDR2 are SEHNR and FQNEAQ (reference sequence). Assay: immunoSEQ multiplex PCR; the TCRdb copy retains only in-frame clones and omits some. The table shows about 230,000 clones, with about 88% occurring only once. Sequenced sample: peripheral blood. This clonotype was sampled from a man in his forties with acute or convalescent COVID-19. The chain recombines TRBV7-9 with TRBJ1-3; D possibly corresponds to TRBD1 (5 bases). In DNA, the CDR3 is TGTGCCAGCAGCCCAGCCGGGGGGTCGGGAAACACCATATATTTT. This translates into CASSPAGGSGNTIYF.